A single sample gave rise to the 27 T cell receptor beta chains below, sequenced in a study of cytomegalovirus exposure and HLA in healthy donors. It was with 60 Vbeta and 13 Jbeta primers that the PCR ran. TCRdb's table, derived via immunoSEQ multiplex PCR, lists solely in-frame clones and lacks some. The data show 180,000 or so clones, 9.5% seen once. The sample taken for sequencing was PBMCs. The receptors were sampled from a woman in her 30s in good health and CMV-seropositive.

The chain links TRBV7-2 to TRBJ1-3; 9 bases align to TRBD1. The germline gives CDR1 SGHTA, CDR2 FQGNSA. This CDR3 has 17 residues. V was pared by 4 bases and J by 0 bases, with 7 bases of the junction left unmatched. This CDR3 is CASSWGQGFLSGNTIYF. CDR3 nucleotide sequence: TGTGCCAGCAGCTGGGGACAGGGATTCCTCTCTGGAAACACCATATATTTT.

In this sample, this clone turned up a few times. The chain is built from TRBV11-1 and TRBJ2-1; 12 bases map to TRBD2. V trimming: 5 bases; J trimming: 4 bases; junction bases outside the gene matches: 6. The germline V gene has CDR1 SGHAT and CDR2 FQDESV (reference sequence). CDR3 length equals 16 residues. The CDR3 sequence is CASSHFLAGGYNEQFF. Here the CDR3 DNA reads TGTGCCAGCAGCCACTTCCTAGCGGGAGGGTACAATGAGCAGTTCTTC.

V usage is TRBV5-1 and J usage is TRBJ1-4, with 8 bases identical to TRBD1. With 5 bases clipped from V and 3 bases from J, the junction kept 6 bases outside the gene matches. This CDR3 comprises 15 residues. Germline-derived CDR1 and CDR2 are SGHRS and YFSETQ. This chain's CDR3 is CASRQGAVSNEKLFF. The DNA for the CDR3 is TGCGCCAGCAGGCAGGGGGCCGTATCTAATGAAAAACTGTTTTTT.

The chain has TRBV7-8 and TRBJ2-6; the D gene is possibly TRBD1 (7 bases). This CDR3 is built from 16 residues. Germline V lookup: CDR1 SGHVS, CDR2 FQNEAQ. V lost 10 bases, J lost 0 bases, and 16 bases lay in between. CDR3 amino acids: CATTTGRNSGANVLTF. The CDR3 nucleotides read TGTGCCACTACGACAGGGAGGAACTCTGGGGCCAACGTCCTGACTTTC.

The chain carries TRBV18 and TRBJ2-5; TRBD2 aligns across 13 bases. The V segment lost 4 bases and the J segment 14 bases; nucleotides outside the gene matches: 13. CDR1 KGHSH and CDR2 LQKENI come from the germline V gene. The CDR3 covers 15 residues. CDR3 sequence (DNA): TGTGCCAGCTCACTACCCGGGACTAGCGGGACAAAGCCCTACTTC. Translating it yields CASSLPGTSGTKPYF.

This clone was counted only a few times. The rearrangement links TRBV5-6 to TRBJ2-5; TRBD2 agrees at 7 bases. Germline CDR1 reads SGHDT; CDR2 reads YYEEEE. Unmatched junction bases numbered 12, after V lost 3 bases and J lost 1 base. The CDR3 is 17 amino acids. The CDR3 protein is CASSSISLASGQETQYF. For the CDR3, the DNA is TGTGCCAGCAGCTCTATCTCCCTGGCTAGCGGCCAAGAGACCCAGTACTTC.

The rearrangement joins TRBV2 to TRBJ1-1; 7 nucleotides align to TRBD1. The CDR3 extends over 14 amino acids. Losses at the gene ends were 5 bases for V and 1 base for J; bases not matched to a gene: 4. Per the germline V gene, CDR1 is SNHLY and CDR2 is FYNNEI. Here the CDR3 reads CASSTQGKNTEAFF. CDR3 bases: TGTGCCAGCAGTACACAGGGGAAGAACACTGAAGCTTTCTTT.

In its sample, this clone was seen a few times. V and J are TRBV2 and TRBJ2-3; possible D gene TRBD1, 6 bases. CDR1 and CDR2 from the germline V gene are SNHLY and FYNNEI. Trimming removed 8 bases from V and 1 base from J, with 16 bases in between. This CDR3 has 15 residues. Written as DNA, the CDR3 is TGTGCCAGCCAGGGGCGGGCGGCCCGCACAGATACGCAGTATTTT. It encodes CASQGRAARTDTQYF. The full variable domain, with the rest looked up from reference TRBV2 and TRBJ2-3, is EPEVTQTPSHQVTQMGQEVILRCVPISNHLYFYWYRQILGQKVEFLVSFYNNEISEKSEIFDDQFSVERPDGSNFTLKIRSTKLEDSAMYFCASQGRAARTDTQYFGPGTRLTVL.

The CDR3 loop is CASREGSPLHF. For the CDR3, the DNA is TGTGCCAGCAGGGAGGGTTCACCCCTCCACTTT. The V and J genes are TRBV2 and TRBJ1-6; D is undetermined. V was pared by 6 bases and J by 9 bases, with 6 bases between. Germline CDR1 is SNHLY and CDR2 is FYNNEI. The CDR3 runs 11 residues.

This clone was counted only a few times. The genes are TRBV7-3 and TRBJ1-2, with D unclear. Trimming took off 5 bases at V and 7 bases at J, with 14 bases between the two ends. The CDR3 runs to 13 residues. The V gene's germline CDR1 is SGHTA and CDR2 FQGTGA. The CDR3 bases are TGTGCCAGCAGCCAAGAGGGCCGGGCTGGCTACACCTTC. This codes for CASSQEGRAGYTF.

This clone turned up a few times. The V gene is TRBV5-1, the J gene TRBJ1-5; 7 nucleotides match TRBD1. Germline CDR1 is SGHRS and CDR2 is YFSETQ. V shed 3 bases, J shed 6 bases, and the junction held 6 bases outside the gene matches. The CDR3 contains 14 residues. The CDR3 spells CASSYGQAGQPQHF. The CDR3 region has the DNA TGCGCCAGCAGCTACGGACAGGCGGGTCAGCCCCAGCATTTT.

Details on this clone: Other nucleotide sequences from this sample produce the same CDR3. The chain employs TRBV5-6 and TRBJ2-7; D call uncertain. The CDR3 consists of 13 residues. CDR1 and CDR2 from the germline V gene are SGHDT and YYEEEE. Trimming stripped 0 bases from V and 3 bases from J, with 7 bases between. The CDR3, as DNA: TGTGCCAGCAGCTTGGACCGCGGCTACGAGCAGTACTTC. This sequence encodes CASSLDRGYEQYF.

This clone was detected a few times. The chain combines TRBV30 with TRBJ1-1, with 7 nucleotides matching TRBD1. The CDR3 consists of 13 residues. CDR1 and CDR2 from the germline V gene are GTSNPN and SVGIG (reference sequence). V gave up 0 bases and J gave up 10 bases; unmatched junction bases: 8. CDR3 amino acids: CAWSVRGAGGAFF. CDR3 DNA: TGTGCCTGGAGTGTACGGGGTGCAGGGGGAGCTTTCTTT.

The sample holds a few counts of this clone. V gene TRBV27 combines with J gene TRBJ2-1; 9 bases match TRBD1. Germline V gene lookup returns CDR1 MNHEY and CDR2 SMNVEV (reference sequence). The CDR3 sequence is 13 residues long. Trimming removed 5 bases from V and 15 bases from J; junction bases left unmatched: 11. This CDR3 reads CASSPRGQGGRFF. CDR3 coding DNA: TGTGCCAGCAGTCCCCGGGGACAGGGTGGAAGGTTCTTC.

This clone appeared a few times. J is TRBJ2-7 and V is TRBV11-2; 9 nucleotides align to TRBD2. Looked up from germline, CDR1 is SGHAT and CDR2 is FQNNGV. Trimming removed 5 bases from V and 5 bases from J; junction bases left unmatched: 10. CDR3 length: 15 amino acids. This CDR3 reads CASSPGGGRADEQYF. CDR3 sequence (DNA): TGTGCCAGCAGCCCCGGTGGCGGGAGGGCCGACGAGCAGTACTTC.

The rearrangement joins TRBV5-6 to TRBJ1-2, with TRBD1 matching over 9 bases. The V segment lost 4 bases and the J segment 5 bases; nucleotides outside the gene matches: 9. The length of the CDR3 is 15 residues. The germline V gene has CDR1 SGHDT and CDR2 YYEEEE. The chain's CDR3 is CASSLVTGGGYGYTF. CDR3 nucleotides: TGTGCCAGCAGCCTAGTAACAGGGGGCGGATATGGCTACACCTTC.

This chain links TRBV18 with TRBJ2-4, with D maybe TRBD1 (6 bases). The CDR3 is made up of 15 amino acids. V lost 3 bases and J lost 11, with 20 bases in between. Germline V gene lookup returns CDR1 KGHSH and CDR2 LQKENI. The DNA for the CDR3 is TGTGCCAGCTCACCTATCATCTCTCGACAGGAAGTTCAGTACTTC. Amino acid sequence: CASSPIISRQEVQYF.

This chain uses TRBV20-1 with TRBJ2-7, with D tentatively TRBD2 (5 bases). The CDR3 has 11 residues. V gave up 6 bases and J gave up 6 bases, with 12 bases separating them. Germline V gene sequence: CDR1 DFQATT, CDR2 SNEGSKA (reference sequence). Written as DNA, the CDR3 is TGCAGTGCCCCTGGGCGGGTCGAGCAGTACTTC. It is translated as CSAPGRVEQYF.

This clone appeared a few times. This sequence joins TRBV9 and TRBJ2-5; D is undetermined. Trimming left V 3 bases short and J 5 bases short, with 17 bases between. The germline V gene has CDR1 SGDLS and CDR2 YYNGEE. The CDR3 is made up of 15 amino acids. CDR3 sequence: CASSAKAMMSETQYF. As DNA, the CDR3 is TGTGCCAGCAGCGCCAAAGCGATGATGAGCGAGACCCAGTACTTC.

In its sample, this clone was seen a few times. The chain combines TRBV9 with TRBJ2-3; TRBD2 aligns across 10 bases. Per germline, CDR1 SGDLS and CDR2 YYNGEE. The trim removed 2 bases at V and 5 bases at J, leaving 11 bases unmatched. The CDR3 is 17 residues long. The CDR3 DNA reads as TGTGCCAGCAGCGTGGAGACGGGACTAGCGCGGGAAGATACGCAGTATTTT. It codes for CASSVETGLAREDTQYF.

The CDR3 loop is CASTQMTSAYNEQFF. In nucleotides, the CDR3 is TGTGCCAGCACCCAGATGACTAGCGCGTACAATGAGCAGTTCTTC. The gene calls are TRBV7-2 and TRBJ2-1; 8 bases are shared with TRBD2. The CDR3 loop spans 15 amino acids. The germline gives CDR1 SGHTA, CDR2 FQGNSA. V shed 7 bases, J shed 4 bases, and the junction held 9 bases outside the gene matches.

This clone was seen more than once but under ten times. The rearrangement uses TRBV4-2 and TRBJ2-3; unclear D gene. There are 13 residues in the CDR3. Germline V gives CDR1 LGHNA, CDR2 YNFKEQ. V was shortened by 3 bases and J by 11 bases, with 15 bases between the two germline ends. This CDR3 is CASSQATYTMQYF. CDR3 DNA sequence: TGTGCCAGCAGCCAGGCCACTTACACTATGCAGTATTTT.

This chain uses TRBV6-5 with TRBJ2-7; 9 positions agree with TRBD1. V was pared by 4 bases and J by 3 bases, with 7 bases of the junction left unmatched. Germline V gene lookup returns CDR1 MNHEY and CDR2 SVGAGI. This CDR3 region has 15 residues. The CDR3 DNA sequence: TGTGCCAGCAGTTTGGAGGACAGGGGAGTCTACGAGCAGTACTTC. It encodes CASSLEDRGVYEQYF.

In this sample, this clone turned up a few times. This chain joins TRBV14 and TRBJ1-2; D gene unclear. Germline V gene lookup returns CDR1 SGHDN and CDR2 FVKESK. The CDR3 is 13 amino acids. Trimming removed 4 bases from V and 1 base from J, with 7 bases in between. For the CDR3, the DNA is TGTGCCAGCAGCCGGGAGCTTAACTATGGCTACACCTTC. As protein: CASSRELNYGYTF.

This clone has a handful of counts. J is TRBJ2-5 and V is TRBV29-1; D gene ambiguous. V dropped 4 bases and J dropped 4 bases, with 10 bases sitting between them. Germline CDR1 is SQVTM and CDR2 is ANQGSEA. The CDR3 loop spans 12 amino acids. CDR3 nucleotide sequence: TGCAGCGTTGCTGGCGGCGGAGAGACCCAGTACTTC. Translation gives CSVAGGGETQYF.

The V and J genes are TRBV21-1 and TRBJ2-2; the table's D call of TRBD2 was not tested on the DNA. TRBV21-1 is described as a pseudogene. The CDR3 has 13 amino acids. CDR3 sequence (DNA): TGTGCCAGCAGCAAACTTTGGAGCGGGGAGCTGTTTTTT. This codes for CASSKLWSGELFF.

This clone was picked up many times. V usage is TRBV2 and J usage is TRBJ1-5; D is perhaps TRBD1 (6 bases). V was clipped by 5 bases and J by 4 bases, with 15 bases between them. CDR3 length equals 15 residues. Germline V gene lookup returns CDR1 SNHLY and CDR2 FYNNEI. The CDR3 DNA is TGTGCCAGCAGTCCCAATGTGAGGGGGAATCAGCCCCAGCATTTT. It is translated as CASSPNVRGNQPQHF.